Listed here is a single TCR beta chain. Its antigen is not identified. CDR1 and CDR2 from the germline V gene are MNHEY and SVGAGI. The CDR3 loop spans 14 amino acids. V was pared by 11 bases and J by 0 bases, with 14 bases between. A multiplex PCR was run with 60 Vbeta primers and 13 Jbeta primers. Sequenced by immunoSEQ multiplex PCR; TCRdb stores in-frame clones only, minus some. This listing includes around 140,000 clones. This entry comes from a study of cytomegalovirus exposure and HLA in healthy donors. Findings and limits, study-wide: Cytomegalovirus-associated status was assigned to 150 to 200 TCR beta chains. A few CMV-associated chains were confirmed in vitro to be specific for CMV antigens.

V gene TRBV6-5 combines with J gene TRBJ2-1, with D perhaps TRBD1 (6 bases). Sequencing was carried out using PBMCs. The receptor comes from a male donor in good health and CMV-seronegative. The CDR3 region is CAVSRGYSYNEQFF. The CDR3 bases are TGTGCCGTCTCGAGGGGGTACTCCTACAATGAGCAGTTCTTC.